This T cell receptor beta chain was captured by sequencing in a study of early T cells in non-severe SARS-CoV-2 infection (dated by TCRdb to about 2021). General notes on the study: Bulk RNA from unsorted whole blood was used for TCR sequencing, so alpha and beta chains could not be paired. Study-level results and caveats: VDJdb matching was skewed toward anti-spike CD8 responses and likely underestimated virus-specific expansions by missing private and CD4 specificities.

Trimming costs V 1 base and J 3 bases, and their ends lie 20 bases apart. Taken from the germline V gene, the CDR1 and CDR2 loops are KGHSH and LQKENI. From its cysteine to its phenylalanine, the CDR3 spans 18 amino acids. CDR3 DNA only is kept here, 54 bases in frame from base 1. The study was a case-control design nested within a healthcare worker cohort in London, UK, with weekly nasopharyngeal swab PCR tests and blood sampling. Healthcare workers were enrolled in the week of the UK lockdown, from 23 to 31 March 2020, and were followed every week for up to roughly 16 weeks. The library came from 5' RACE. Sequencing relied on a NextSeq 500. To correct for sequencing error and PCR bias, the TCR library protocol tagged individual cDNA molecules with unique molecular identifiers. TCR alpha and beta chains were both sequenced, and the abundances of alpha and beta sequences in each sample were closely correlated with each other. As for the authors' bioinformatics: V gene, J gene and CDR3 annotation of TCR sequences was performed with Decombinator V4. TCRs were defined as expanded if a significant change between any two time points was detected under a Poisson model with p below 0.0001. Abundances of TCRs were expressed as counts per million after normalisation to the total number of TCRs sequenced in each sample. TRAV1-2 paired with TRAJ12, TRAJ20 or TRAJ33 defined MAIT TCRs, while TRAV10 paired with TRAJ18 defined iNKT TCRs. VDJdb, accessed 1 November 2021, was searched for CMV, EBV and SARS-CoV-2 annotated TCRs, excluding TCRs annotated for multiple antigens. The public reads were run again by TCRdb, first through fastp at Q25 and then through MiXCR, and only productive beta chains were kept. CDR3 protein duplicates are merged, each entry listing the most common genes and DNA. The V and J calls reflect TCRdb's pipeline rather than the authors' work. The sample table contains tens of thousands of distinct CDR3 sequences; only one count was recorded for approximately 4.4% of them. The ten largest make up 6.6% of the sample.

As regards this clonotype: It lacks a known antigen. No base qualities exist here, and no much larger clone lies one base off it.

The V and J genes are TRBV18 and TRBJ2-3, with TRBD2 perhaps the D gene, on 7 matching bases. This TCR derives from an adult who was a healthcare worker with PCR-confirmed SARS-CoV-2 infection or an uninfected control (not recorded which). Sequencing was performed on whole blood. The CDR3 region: CASSPQVEAGARTDTQYF. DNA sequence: TGTGCCAGCTCACCACAGGTGGAGGCGGGGGCTAGAACAGATACGCAGTATTTT.